This T cell receptor beta chain was captured in a study of blood T cells in healthy people across ages. The sample holds a few counts of this clonotype. A sample-barcoded 5' primer and a J-beta primer mix were used in a second PCR of roughly 6 to 11 cycles. TCRdb itself ran the 5' RACE reads through MiXCR, one entry per CDR3 protein. The table lists around 870,000 distinct CDR3 sequences, under 35% of them singletons, with 17% in the top ten. The receptor was derived from a woman of 80 years or more in good health. The source material was blood.

The CDR3 loop is CSARTQVNTEAFF. The CDR3 DNA reads as TGCAGTGCTAGAACACAGGTGAACACTGAAGCTTTCTTT. V gene TRBV20-1 combines with J gene TRBJ1-1, with D possibly TRBD1 on 5 matching bases. CDR3 length: 13 amino acids. Germline V gene sequence: CDR1 DFQATT, CDR2 SNEGSKA (reference sequence). V was trimmed by 2 bases and J by 0 bases, leaving 7 bases between them.